The 10 T cell receptor beta chains reported below all come from one sample, sequenced in a study of blood T cell repertoires in COVID-19. The method was immunoSEQ multiplex PCR; TCRdb's version includes in-frame clones alone and lacks a portion of them. The sample includes 250,000 or so clones, approximately 91% of them seen just once. The source material was peripheral blood. The receptors derive from a woman aged 40 to 55 who had recovered from COVID-19.

The CDR3 is CASRKDSDNQPQHF. Here the CDR3 DNA reads TGTGCCAGCAGGAAGGACAGCGACAATCAGCCCCAGCATTTT. V is TRBV6-5 and J is TRBJ1-5, with D maybe TRBD1 (6 bases). V dropped 6 bases and J dropped 3 bases, with 12 bases sitting between them. The CDR3 covers 14 residues. Germline V gene data show CDR1 as MNHEY and CDR2 as SVGAGI.

This chain links TRBV11-2 with TRBJ2-1; no clear D. Per germline, CDR1 SGHAT and CDR2 FQNNGV. This CDR3 contains 12 residues. V dropped 6 bases and J dropped 9 bases, with 12 bases sitting between them. CDR3 amino acids: CASRISVGEQFF. In DNA form, the CDR3 reads TGTGCCAGCAGGATCTCGGTCGGTGAGCAGTTCTTC.

On this clone itself: This same CDR3 is encoded by further DNA sequences in the sample. This rearrangement joins TRBV6-5 to TRBJ1-1; TRBD1 might be the D (5 bases). This CDR3 region has 14 residues. Trimming took off 2 bases at V and 0 bases at J, with 7 bases between the two ends. CDR1 is MNHEY, CDR2 SVGAGI, per germline. CDR3 residues: CASSYQGMNTEAFF. As DNA, the CDR3 is TGTGCCAGCAGTTACCAGGGAATGAACACTGAAGCTTTCTTT.

The chain joins TRBV15 to TRBJ1-4, with TRBD1 identical over 9 bases. The CDR3 is 14 residues long. Trimming cost V 2 bases and J 7 bases; bases outside gene matches: 2. Germline V gene lookup returns CDR1 LNHNV and CDR2 YYDKDF (reference sequence). The CDR3 protein is CATSRRGQGEKLFF. The CDR3 nucleotides read TGTGCCACCAGCAGACGGGGACAGGGTGAAAAACTGTTTTTT.

Concerning this clone: Other DNA sequences in the sample encode the same CDR3. The chain joins TRBV4-1 to TRBJ2-7, with TRBD2 matching 11 bases. In germline, CDR1 is MGHRA, CDR2 YSYEKL. The CDR3 is 14 amino acids. The trim removed 4 bases at V and 4 bases at J, leaving 3 bases unmatched. The CDR3 loop is CASSLAGGPYEQYF. CDR3 sequence (DNA): TGCGCCAGCAGCCTAGCGGGAGGGCCGTACGAGCAGTACTTC.

This chain uses TRBV7-9 with TRBJ2-3; a weak D match, TRBD1 (5 bases). V was trimmed by 5 bases and J by 3 bases, leaving 9 bases between them. The CDR3 consists of 13 residues. Germline lookup yields CDR1 SEHNR and CDR2 FQNEAQ (reference sequence). CDR3 in amino acids: CASSHKGTDTQYF. The CDR3, as DNA: TGTGCCAGCAGCCACAAGGGGACAGATACGCAGTATTTT.

This rearrangement joins TRBV10-3 to TRBJ2-5, with D maybe TRBD2 (5 bases). Deletions cut 3 bases from V and 8 bases from J, with 22 bases between. Per the germline V gene, CDR1 is ENHRY and CDR2 is SYGVKD. The CDR3 runs 16 residues. This CDR3 reads CAISDASGIVGDTQYF. CDR3 sequence (DNA): TGTGCCATCAGTGATGCCAGCGGAATCGTGGGAGACACCCAGTACTTC.

This clone appeared a single time. The chain uses TRBV7-8 and TRBJ2-6, with 10 bases that match TRBD1. Germline V gene lookup returns CDR1 SGHVS and CDR2 FQNEAQ. After removal of 5 bases from V and 2 bases from J, the junction contained 12 bases not matched to a gene. The CDR3 loop spans 19 amino acids. In nucleotides, the CDR3 is TGTGCCAGCAGCCCGAATCGACAGGGGGCTGATACTGGGGCCAACGTCCTGACTTTC. Its protein is CASSPNRQGADTGANVLTF.

The V call is TRBV6-2 or TRBV6-3, the J call TRBJ2-2, with 7 bases identical to TRBD2. The V segment lost 2 bases and the J segment 2 bases; nucleotides outside the gene matches: 5. CDR1 MNHEY and CDR2 SVGEGT come from the germline V gene. The CDR3 has 16 residues. This CDR3 is CASSYPSSGNTGELFF. CDR3 coding DNA: TGTGCCAGCAGTTACCCCTCTAGCGGTAACACCGGGGAGCTGTTTTTT.

The chain carries TRBV10-3 and TRBJ2-7; 7 bases align to TRBD2. V lost 0 bases, J lost 9 bases, and 2 bases stayed unmatched. The CDR3 spans 12 residues. The germline V gene has CDR1 ENHRY and CDR2 SYGVKD. CDR3 residues: CAISESGEGQYF. The CDR3 nucleotides are TGTGCCATCAGTGAGTCTGGGGAGGGGCAGTACTTC.